The 30 T cell receptor beta chains reported below all come from one sample, sequenced in a study of blood T cells in healthy people across ages. Through a sample-barcoded 5' primer and a J-beta primer mix, a second PCR was run for 7 to 11 cycles. One entry per CDR3 protein results from TCRdb running MiXCR on the 5' RACE reads. The data show hundreds of thousands of distinct CDR3 sequences, about three fifths seen once. The sequencing sample was made of blood. Receptor source: a man aged 30 to 45 in good health.

The chain combines TRBV19 with TRBJ2-1; TRBD2 agrees at 12 bases. The CDR3 runs to 17 residues. The germline CDR1 and CDR2 sequences are LNHDA and SQIVND (reference sequence). The junction had 9 bases not matched to a gene; V was cut back by 6 bases and J by 3 bases. The CDR3 DNA follows: TGTGCCAGTAGCAGGGCTAGCGGGGGGGCCCTCTACAATGAGCAGTTCTTC. Amino acid sequence: CASSRASGGALYNEQFF. The full variable domain, rest sourced from reference TRBV19 and TRBJ2-1, is DGGITQSPKYLFRKEGQNVTLSCEQNLNHDAMYWYRQDPGQGLRLIYYSQIVNDFQKGDIAEGYSVSREKKESFPLTVTSAQKNPTAFYLCASSRASGGALYNEQFFGPGTRLTVL.

V is TRBV28 and J is TRBJ2-7; D is unresolved. There are 14 residues in the CDR3. Trimming took 5 bases from V and 3 from J, leaving 14 bases between them. The germline V gene encodes CDR1 MDHEN and CDR2 SYDVKM. The CDR3 DNA reads TGTGCCAGCAGTACCGTCGGTTATAACTACGAGCAGTACTTC. This gives the protein CASSTVGYNYEQYF.

The chain couples TRBV6-5 to TRBJ1-1; D ambiguous. The CDR3 has 13 residues. CDR1 is MNHEY, CDR2 SVGAGI, per germline. Here the CDR3 reads CLSRLLKNTEAFF. Written as DNA, the CDR3 is TGTCTAAGCCGGTTGCTCAAGAACACTGAAGCTTTCTTT.

The chain recombines TRBV20-1 with TRBJ2-5; 7 bases map to TRBD2. The germline CDR1 and CDR2 sequences are DFQATT and SNEGSKA (reference sequence). Trimming cost V 1 base and J 5 bases; bases outside gene matches: 10. The CDR3 extends over 15 amino acids. The CDR3: CSARAGAGVGETQYF. The DNA of the CDR3 is TGCAGTGCTAGAGCTGGGGCGGGAGTGGGGGAGACCCAGTACTTC.

The V and J genes are TRBV4-3 and TRBJ2-1; 7 bases line up with TRBD2. CDR1 and CDR2 from the germline V gene are LGHNA and YSLEER. The junction had 11 bases not matched to a gene; V was cut back by 0 bases and J by 6 bases. The CDR3 extends over 17 amino acids. The CDR3 is CASSQDLGRAGRNEQFF. The DNA for the CDR3 is TGCGCCAGCAGCCAAGATCTAGGCCGAGCGGGGCGCAATGAGCAGTTCTTC.

This clonotype was seen once. This rearrangement joins TRBV20-1 to TRBJ2-5; no reliable D call. The end of the DNA aligns better with TRBJ2-7, so the J call may be wrong. In germline, CDR1 is DFQATT, CDR2 SNEGSKA (reference sequence). This CDR3 spans 14 amino acids. The chain's CDR3 is CSARDLQPWDEQYF. DNA of the CDR3: TGCAGTGCTAGAGATCTTCAGCCCTGGGACGAGCAGTACTTC.

This clonotype was detected only once. The J gene is TRBJ2-3, the V gene TRBV20-1; 10 nucleotides line up with TRBD1. V shed 4 bases, J shed 3 bases, and the junction held 7 bases outside the gene matches. In germline, CDR1 is DFQATT, CDR2 SNEGSKA (reference sequence). This CDR3 spans 15 amino acids. CDR3 in DNA: TGCAGTGCTAAACGGGACAGGGGAAGAACAGATACGCAGTATTTT. It yields the protein CSAKRDRGRTDTQYF.

The chain links TRBV3-1 to TRBJ2-4; maybe TRBD2 (5 bases). The J call is in doubt because the DNA end fits TRBJ2-7 better. From germline, CDR1 is LGHDT and CDR2 YNNKEL (reference sequence). The CDR3 is 13 amino acids. The CDR3 nucleotides are TGTGCCAGCAGCCAAATAGCGACGTACGAGCAGTACTTC. Its protein product is CASSQIATYEQYF.

This clonotype was counted only a few times. The V call is TRBV28, the J call TRBJ2-7; TRBD2 matches 13 bases. The V segment lost 4 bases and the J segment 7 bases; nucleotides outside the gene matches: 7. Germline values: CDR1 MDHEN, CDR2 SYDVKM. This CDR3 is built from 15 residues. The CDR3 is CASSSGLAGLYEQYF. Here the CDR3 DNA reads TGTGCCAGCAGTTCGGGACTAGCGGGACTCTATGAGCAGTACTTC.

V gene TRBV20-1 combines with J gene TRBJ2-5; D possibly corresponds to TRBD1 (6 bases). Trimming took 5 bases from V and 5 from J, leaving 12 bases between them. Germline CDR1 DFQATT, CDR2 SNEGSKA (reference sequence). This CDR3 has 12 residues. The CDR3 loop is CSAYRVGETQYF. The CDR3 region has the DNA TGCAGTGCTTACAGGGTGGGGGAGACCCAGTACTTC.

This sequence joins TRBV7-9 and TRBJ2-3, with TRBD1 matching over 7 bases. Germline CDR1 and CDR2: SEHNR and FQNEAQ (reference sequence). There are 15 residues in the CDR3. Trimming took 5 bases from V and 0 from J; bases not matched to a gene: 5. The CDR3 coding sequence is TGTGCCAGCAGCACCGACAGGGCTAGCACAGATACGCAGTATTTT. This codes for CASSTDRASTDTQYF.

V and J are TRBV12-3 or TRBV12-4 and TRBJ2-7; 11 bases line up with TRBD1. This CDR3 is built from 13 residues. The J segment lost 5 bases and the V segment lost 4 bases, leaving 1 base of the junction unmatched. The CDR3 sequence: CASSSDRGHEQYF. CDR3 bases: TGTGCCAGCAGTTCGGACAGGGGGCACGAGCAGTACTTC.

The V gene is TRBV3-1, the J gene TRBJ2-1; perhaps TRBD1 as D (6 bases). The ends were cut back, 8 bases at V and 9 bases at J, with 8 bases in the middle. The CDR3 contains 10 residues. Germline CDR1 and CDR2: LGHDT and YNNKEL (reference sequence). CDR3 residues: CASGGCEQFF. The CDR3 nucleotides are TGTGCCAGCGGGGGCTGTGAGCAGTTCTTC.

The chain combines TRBV15 with TRBJ1-5, with unresolved D. Germline V gene data show CDR1 as LNHNV and CDR2 as YYDKDF (reference sequence). Trimming left V 5 bases short and J 6 bases short, with 11 bases between. The CDR3 contains 13 residues. CDR3 sequence: CATSGPLGQPQHF. As DNA, the CDR3 is TGTGCCACCAGCGGCCCCTTGGGTCAGCCCCAGCATTTT.

The chain uses TRBV19 and TRBJ2-3; 7 bases are shared with TRBD2. V was pared by 4 bases and J by 10 bases, with 5 bases of the junction left unmatched. CDR1 and CDR2 from the germline V gene are LNHDA and SQIVND (reference sequence). CDR3 length equals 12 residues. CDR3 amino acids: CASSTDRGAQYF. DNA of the CDR3: TGTGCCAGTAGTACCGACCGGGGGGCGCAGTATTTT.

The J gene is TRBJ1-1, the V gene TRBV20-1; D gene unclear. The CDR3 length is 12 residues. The germline CDR1 and CDR2 sequences are DFQATT and SNEGSKA (reference sequence). V lost 8 bases and J lost 1, with 11 bases in between. Here the CDR3 DNA reads TGCAGTCCAAGTAACGGGAACACTGAAGCTTTCTTT. As protein: CSPSNGNTEAFF.

The chain joins TRBV20-1 to TRBJ2-7, with D perhaps being TRBD1 or TRBD2 (6 bases each). Trimming took 0 bases from V and 7 from J, leaving 13 bases between them. This CDR3 has 13 residues. Germline CDR1 reads DFQATT; CDR2 reads SNEGSKA (reference sequence). CDR3 in DNA: TGCAGTGCTAGAGATTTGGAGGGACATGAGCAGTACTTC. Its translation: CSARDLEGHEQYF.

The gene calls are TRBV5-8 and TRBJ1-5; D call uncertain. CDR3 length: 14 residues. Trimming removed 3 bases at V and 0 bases at J, with 7 bases between. Germline CDR1 SGHTS, CDR2 YDEGEE. As DNA, the CDR3 is TGTGCCAGCAGCTATATAGCTAGCAATCAGCCCCAGCATTTT. This translates into CASSYIASNQPQHF.

This clonotype was seen only a few times. This sequence joins TRBV29-1 and TRBJ1-2, with TRBD1 matching over 10 bases. Germline CDR1 is SQVTM and CDR2 is ANQGSEA. V lost 6 bases and J lost 4; bases outside the gene matches: 5. The CDR3 spans 13 residues. Written as DNA, the CDR3 is TGCAGCGTGGACAGGGGGGAAGTCTATGGCTACACCTTC. This codes for CSVDRGEVYGYTF.

The chain recombines TRBV6-1 with TRBJ2-1; TRBD1 is a possible D gene (6 bases). CDR1 and CDR2 (germline): MNHNS, SASEGT. CDR3 length: 15 amino acids. Trimming stripped 4 bases from V and 5 bases from J, with 15 bases between. The DNA of the CDR3 is TGTGCCAGCAGTGTTGGTGGGACAACCAACAATGAGCAGTTCTTC. It is translated as CASSVGGTTNNEQFF.

The CDR3 region has the DNA TGCAGTGCTAGCCAGGCAAGCGGGTTGGGGACCCAGTACTTC. Translated: CSASQASGLGTQYF. The chain is built from TRBV20-1 and TRBJ2-5, with D possibly matching TRBD2 (6 bases). The germline CDR1 and CDR2 sequences are DFQATT and SNEGSKA (reference sequence). Trimming left V 3 bases short and J 7 bases short, with 18 bases between. CDR3 size: 14 residues.

This clonotype was seen at least ten times. The chain recombines TRBV7-6 with TRBJ2-7; TRBD1 matches at 9 bases. The CDR3 totals 14 residues. CDR1 SGHVS and CDR2 FNYEAQ come from the germline V gene. J lost 4 bases, V lost 3 bases, and 4 bases had no gene match. The CDR3 nucleotides read TGTGCCAGCAGCTTGGGACAGGGAACTTACGAGCAGTACTTC. Translating it yields CASSLGQGTYEQYF.

The J gene is TRBJ2-3, the V gene TRBV20-1, with a possible D match to TRBD2 (5 bases). Germline V lookup: CDR1 DFQATT, CDR2 SNEGSKA (reference sequence). The V gene lost 2 bases and the J gene lost 2 bases, with 17 bases spanning the gap. There are 16 residues in the CDR3. DNA of the CDR3: TGCAGTGCTAGACCTCCCCGCGGGCCAGTCACAGATACGCAGTATTTT. The encoded protein is CSARPPRGPVTDTQYF.

The chain combines TRBV3-1 with TRBJ2-5; D is uncertain. V was shortened by 1 base and J by 7 bases, with 10 bases between the two germline ends. The CDR3 has 13 amino acids. Germline lookup yields CDR1 LGHDT and CDR2 YNNKEL (reference sequence). CDR3 protein: CASSQGSSRTQYF. The CDR3 DNA reads as TGTGCCAGCAGCCAAGGTTCATCCAGGACCCAGTACTTC.

Only a few counts were recorded for this clonotype. The chain employs TRBV7-9 and TRBJ2-7, with D possibly being TRBD1 (5 bases). V lost 4 bases to trimming and J lost 0 bases, with 19 bases between them. CDR3 length equals 17 residues. In germline, CDR1 is SEHNR, CDR2 FQNEAQ (reference sequence). CDR3 DNA: TGTGCCAGCAGCTCTAACAGACAGCCTCCGAGCTCCTACGAGCAGTACTTC. This sequence encodes CASSSNRQPPSSYEQYF.

The rearrangement links TRBV10-3 to TRBJ1-2, with TRBD1 matching 10 bases. Germline trimming cut 5 bases from V and 4 bases from J; bases unmatched to any gene: 4. CDR3 length equals 14 residues. Germline values: CDR1 ENHRY, CDR2 SYGVKD. The CDR3 is CAISPDRGFYGYTF. CDR3 sequence (DNA): TGTGCCATCAGTCCGGACAGGGGGTTCTATGGCTACACCTTC.

This chain uses TRBV6-2 or TRBV6-3 with TRBJ2-7; D is possibly TRBD2 (6 bases). CDR1 and CDR2 from the germline V gene are MNHEY and SVGEGT. V lost 0 bases, J lost 10 bases, and 25 bases lay in between. The CDR3 has 17 residues. The CDR3 DNA follows: TGTGCCAGCAGTTACTCGGGGCGAGCTGATGAACGGGAGATCCAGTACTTC. This translates into CASSYSGRADEREIQYF.

V gene TRBV15 combines with J gene TRBJ2-3; 12 bases are a match to TRBD2. Germline V gives CDR1 LNHNV, CDR2 YYDKDF (reference sequence). The CDR3 is 17 residues long. Unmatched junction bases numbered 5, after V lost 0 bases and J lost 4 bases. The CDR3 DNA reads TGTGCCACCAGCAGAGATTTTCTAGCGGGAGGGTCAGATACGCAGTATTTT. It translates to CATSRDFLAGGSDTQYF. Based on the CDR3 plus reference TRBV15 and TRBJ2-3, the full variable domain is DAMVIQNPRYQVTQFGKPVTLSCSQTLNHNVMYWYQQKSSQAPKLLFHYYDKDFNNEADTPDNFQSRRPNTSFCFLDIRSPGLGDTAMYLCATSRDFLAGGSDTQYFGPGTRLTVL.

V is TRBV20-1 and J is TRBJ1-4; TRBD1 agrees at 7 bases. Germline loops: CDR1 DFQATT, CDR2 SNEGSKA (reference sequence). With 1 base clipped from V and 5 bases from J, the junction kept 4 bases outside the gene matches. This CDR3 is built from 14 residues. The CDR3 is CSARGQGVNEKLFF. The CDR3 bases are TGCAGTGCTAGAGGACAGGGAGTAAATGAAAAACTGTTTTTT.

This clonotype was detected once. J is TRBJ1-2 and V is TRBV9; D possibly corresponds to TRBD1 (5 bases). The CDR3 is made up of 17 amino acids. Germline assignment: CDR1 SGDLS and CDR2 YYNGEE. The ends were cut back, 2 bases at V and 2 bases at J, with 19 bases in the middle. In nucleotides, the CDR3 is TGTGCCAGCAGCGTCTCACCAGGTGGGGGGATCAACTATGGCTACACCTTC. Translation gives CASSVSPGGGINYGYTF. The variable domain in full, completed from reference TRBV9 and TRBJ1-2, reads DSGVTQTPKHLITATGQRVTLRCSPRSGDLSVYWYQQSLDQGLQFLIQYYNGEERAKGNILERFSAQQFPDLHSELNLSSLELGDSALYFCASSVSPGGGINYGYTFGSGTRLTVV.